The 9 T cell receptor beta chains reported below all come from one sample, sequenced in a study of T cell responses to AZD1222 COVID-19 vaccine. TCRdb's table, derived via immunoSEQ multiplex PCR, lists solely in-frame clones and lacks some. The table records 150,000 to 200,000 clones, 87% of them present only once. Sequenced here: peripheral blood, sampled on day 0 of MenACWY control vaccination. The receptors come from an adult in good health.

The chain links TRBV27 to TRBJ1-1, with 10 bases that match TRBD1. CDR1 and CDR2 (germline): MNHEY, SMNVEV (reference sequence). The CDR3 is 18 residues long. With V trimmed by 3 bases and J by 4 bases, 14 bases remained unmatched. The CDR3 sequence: CASSFDRDRGPAGTEAFF. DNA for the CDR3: TGTGCCAGCAGTTTCGACCGGGACAGGGGACCCGCTGGCACTGAAGCTTTCTTT.

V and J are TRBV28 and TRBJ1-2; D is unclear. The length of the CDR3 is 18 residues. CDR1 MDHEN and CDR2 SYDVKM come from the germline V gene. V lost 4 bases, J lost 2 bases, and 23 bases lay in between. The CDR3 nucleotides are TGTGCCAGCAGTTCTCAATGGACTCCACTAAGGGAGAACTATGGCTACACCTTC. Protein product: CASSSQWTPLRENYGYTF.

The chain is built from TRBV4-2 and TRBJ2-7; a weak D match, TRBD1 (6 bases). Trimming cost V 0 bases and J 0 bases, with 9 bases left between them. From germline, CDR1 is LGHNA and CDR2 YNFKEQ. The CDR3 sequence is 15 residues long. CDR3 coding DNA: TGTGCCAGCAGCCAAGATCAGGGGCCCTCCTACGAGCAGTACTTC. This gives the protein CASSQDQGPSYEQYF.

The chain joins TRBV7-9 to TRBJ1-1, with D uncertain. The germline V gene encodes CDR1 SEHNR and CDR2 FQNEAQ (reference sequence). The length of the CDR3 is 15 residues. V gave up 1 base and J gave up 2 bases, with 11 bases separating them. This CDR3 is CASSLGRRINTEAFF. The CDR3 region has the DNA TGTGCCAGCAGCTTAGGACGGAGGATTAACACTGAAGCTTTCTTT.

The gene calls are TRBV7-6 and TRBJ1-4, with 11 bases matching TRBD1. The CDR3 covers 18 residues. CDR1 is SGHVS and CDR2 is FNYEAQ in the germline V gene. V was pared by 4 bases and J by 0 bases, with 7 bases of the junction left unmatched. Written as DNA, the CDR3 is TGTGCCAGCAGCTCCGGAGGACAGGGGGCTACAACTAATGAAAAACTGTTTTTT. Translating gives CASSSGGQGATTNEKLFF.

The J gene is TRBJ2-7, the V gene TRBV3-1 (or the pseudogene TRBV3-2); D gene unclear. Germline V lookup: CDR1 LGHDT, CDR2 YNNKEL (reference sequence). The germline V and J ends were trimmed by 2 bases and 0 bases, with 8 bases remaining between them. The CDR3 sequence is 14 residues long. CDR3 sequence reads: CASSQTHGSYEQYF. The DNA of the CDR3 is TGTGCCAGCAGCCAAACCCACGGCTCCTACGAGCAGTACTTC.

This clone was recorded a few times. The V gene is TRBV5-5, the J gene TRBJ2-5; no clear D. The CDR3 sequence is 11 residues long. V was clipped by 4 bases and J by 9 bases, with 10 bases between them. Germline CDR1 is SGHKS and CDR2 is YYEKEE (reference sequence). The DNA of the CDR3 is TGTGCCAGCAGCAAGGACCGATCCCAGTACTTC. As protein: CASSKDRSQYF.

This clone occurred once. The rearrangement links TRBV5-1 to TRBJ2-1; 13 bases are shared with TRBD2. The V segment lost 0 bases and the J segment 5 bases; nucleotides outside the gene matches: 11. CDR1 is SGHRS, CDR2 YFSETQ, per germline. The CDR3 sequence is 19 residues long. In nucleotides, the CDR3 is TGCGCCAGCAGCTTGGTGCCCCACGCTACTAGCGGGGGGGACAATGAGCAGTTCTTC. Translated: CASSLVPHATSGGDNEQFF.

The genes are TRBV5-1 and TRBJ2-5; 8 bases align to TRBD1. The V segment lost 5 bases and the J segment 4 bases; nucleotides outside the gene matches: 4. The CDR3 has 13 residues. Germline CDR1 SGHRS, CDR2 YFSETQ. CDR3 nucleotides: TGCGCCAGCAGTCCCGGACAGGGAGAGACCCAGTACTTC. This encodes CASSPGQGETQYF.